This TCR beta chain was sequenced for a study of blood T cell repertoires in COVID-19. Trimming stripped 6 bases from V and 5 bases from J, with 12 bases between. The CDR3 sequence is 14 residues long. The germline V gene has CDR1 SGHRS and CDR2 YFSETQ. TCRdb's copy holds only in-frame clones and misses some; the assay was immunoSEQ multiplex PCR. The data contain 65,000 to 75,000 clones, about 80% of them singletons. The sequence came from a woman aged 60 to 75 with acute or convalescent COVID-19. V usage is TRBV5-1 and J usage is TRBJ1-6; D not certain. The sequenced sample was peripheral blood. This CDR3 is CASTPGMDNSPLHF. In DNA form, the CDR3 reads TGCGCCAGCACCCCGGGGATGGATAATTCACCCCTCCACTTT.